The subject of this entry is one T cell receptor beta chain. The antigen remains unidentified. These data come from a study of T cell responses to AZD1222 COVID-19 vaccine. Study as a whole: Both about-4-week and about-12-week second-dose recipients were combined.

Points from the study as a whole: In all cases, repertoires were sampled only after the peak T cell response. Increased Spike-specific TCR breadth and depth were observed after two AZD1222 doses. Seropositive status at baseline applied to only six AZD1222 recipients.

Repertoires were generated with immunoSEQ multiplex PCR, while TCRdb's copy carries only in-frame clones and drops some. The sample lists about 78,000 clones; around four fifths were seen once. CDR1 SEHNR and CDR2 FQNEAQ come from the germline V gene (reference sequence). The J segment lost 6 bases and the V segment lost 8 bases, leaving 9 bases of the junction unmatched. This CDR3 spans 15 amino acids. The starting material was peripheral blood, obtained on day 0 of AZD1222 vaccination. This clonotype was obtained from an adult in good health. V is TRBV7-9 and J is TRBJ2-1; 11 bases match TRBD1. The DNA for the CDR3 is TGTGCCAGCTCGTCCGGGACAGGGGGGATCAATGAGCAGTTCTTC. This codes for CASSSGTGGINEQFF.